There are a few counts of the clone carrying this T cell receptor (beta chain). The antigen is not known. This specimen comes from a study of breast tumors, draining lymph nodes, adjacent tissues. Regarding the study as a whole: Luminal-like breast cancer showed significantly greater tumor-nontumor repertoire similarity than basal-like breast cancer did. That most tumor T cells come from lymph nodes remained unproven.

TCRdb fed the multiplex PCR reads into MiXCR, producing one record per CDR3 protein. The table includes 60,000 to 65,000 distinct CDR3 sequences, 45% to 60% detected once. The CDR3 runs to 18 residues. Trimming removed 5 bases from V and 1 base from J; junction bases left unmatched: 9. Germline-derived CDR1 and CDR2 are LNHDA and SQIVND (reference sequence). V usage is TRBV19 and J usage is TRBJ2-7, with TRBD2 matching 15 bases. Sequencing was done on a sample of breast tumor tissue. The receptor was isolated from a female donor with breast cancer. Some clones in this sample may be carry-over from other donors' samples. The CDR3 protein is CASSPGLAGGDTSYEQYF. CDR3 in DNA: TGTGCCAGTAGTCCGGGACTAGCGGGAGGCGACACTTCCTACGAGCAGTACTTC.